These 21 T cell receptor beta chains came from one sample sequenced in a study of beta chain features in type 1 diabetes. As every portion of the isolated RNA was reverse transcribed, the sequencing read expressed TCRB transcripts. The data were produced by immunoSEQ multiplex PCR, yet TCRdb's version contains in-frame clones alone and is incomplete. The repertoire consists of a few hundred thousand clones, with approximately 30% occurring once and the leading ten covering 0.065%. The sample taken for sequencing was naive CD4+ T cells from blood. These receptor sequences come from a man between 18 and 35 years old in good health.

The chain recombines TRBV9 with TRBJ2-7; maybe TRBD2 (5 bases). Trimming cost V 4 bases and J 7 bases, with 27 bases left between them. CDR3 length: 17 amino acids. CDR1 is SGDLS and CDR2 is YYNGEE in the germline V gene. This CDR3 reads CASSPEYVGGRVGEQYF. For the CDR3, the DNA is TGTGCCAGCAGCCCAGAGTATGTTGGCGGGCGGGTAGGGGAGCAGTACTTC. Using reference TRBV9 and TRBJ2-7 for the parts outside the CDR3, the full variable domain is DSGVTQTPKHLITATGQRVTLRCSPRSGDLSVYWYQQSLDQGLQFLIQYYNGEERAKGNILERFSAQQFPDLHSELNLSSLELGDSALYFCASSPEYVGGRVGEQYFGPGTRLTVT.

V usage is TRBV9 and J usage is TRBJ2-5; the D gene is possibly TRBD2 (6 bases). Germline assignment: CDR1 SGDLS and CDR2 YYNGEE. The V and J ends lost 0 bases and 5 bases respectively, with 14 bases between them. The CDR3 is 15 amino acids. The CDR3 reads CASSVGGGIGETQYF. The CDR3 DNA reads as TGTGCCAGCAGCGTAGGCGGCGGGATCGGGGAGACCCAGTACTTC.

This clone was seen more than once but under ten times. This sequence joins TRBV2 and TRBJ2-1; possible D gene TRBD2, 5 bases. Germline CDR1 is SNHLY and CDR2 is FYNNEI. The CDR3 sequence is 14 residues long. V was cut by 7 bases and J by 6 bases, with 16 bases left in between. This CDR3 reads CASNEYGTSNEQFF. The DNA for the CDR3 is TGTGCCAGCAATGAGTACGGAACTAGCAATGAGCAGTTCTTC.

This chain uses TRBV7-2 with TRBJ2-3; possible D gene TRBD1, 5 bases. CDR3 length equals 15 residues. Germline-derived CDR1 and CDR2 are SGHTA and FQGNSA. V was clipped by 5 bases and J by 0 bases, with 12 bases between them. CDR3 loop: CASSHRRSSTDTQYF. The CDR3, as DNA: TGTGCCAGCAGCCACAGGCGGAGCAGCACAGATACGCAGTATTTT.

The chain couples TRBV30 to TRBJ1-1; TRBD1 agrees at 9 bases. Looked up from germline, CDR1 is GTSNPN and CDR2 is SVGIG (reference sequence). With 3 bases clipped from V and 4 bases from J, the junction kept 6 bases outside the gene matches. The CDR3 covers 14 residues. CDR3 bases: TGTGCCTGGAGGAAACAGGGGGCTGGCACTGAAGCTTTCTTT. Protein sequence: CAWRKQGAGTEAFF.

The V gene is TRBV10-3, the J gene TRBJ2-2, with 7 bases aligning to TRBD2. Germline V gene data show CDR1 as ENHRY and CDR2 as SYGVKD. V lost 6 bases and J lost 0; bases outside the gene matches: 4. The CDR3 loop spans 15 amino acids. CDR3 residues: CAIRRGVSNTGELFF. CDR3 sequence (DNA): TGTGCCATCAGACGGGGGGTTTCGAACACCGGGGAGCTGTTTTTT.

This chain uses TRBV5-4 with TRBJ2-1; 13 positions agree with TRBD2. From germline, CDR1 is SGHNT and CDR2 YYREEE (reference sequence). V lost 4 bases to trimming and J lost 6 bases; unmatched junction nucleotides: 4. The length of the CDR3 is 15 residues. CDR3: CASSQTSGRTNEQFF. The DNA for the CDR3 is TGTGCCAGCAGCCAGACTAGCGGGAGGACCAATGAGCAGTTCTTC.

The chain combines TRBV11-1 with TRBJ2-5; 10 nucleotides align to TRBD2. The CDR3 is made up of 15 amino acids. Unmatched junction bases numbered 4, after V lost 5 bases and J lost 1 base. The germline gives CDR1 SGHAT, CDR2 FQDESV (reference sequence). CDR3 residues: CASSPAGGFQETQYF. CDR3 in DNA: TGTGCCAGCAGCCCAGCGGGAGGGTTCCAAGAGACCCAGTACTTC. Using reference TRBV11-1 and TRBJ2-5 for the parts outside the CDR3, the full variable domain is EAEVAQSPRYKITEKSQAVAFWCDPISGHATLYWYRQILGQGPELLVQFQDESVVDDSQLPKDRFSAERLKGVDSTLKIQPAELGDSAMYLCASSPAGGFQETQYFGPGTRLLVL.

The table lists this clone with a few counts. The chain is built from TRBV25-1 and TRBJ2-1; 7 nucleotides align to TRBD1. In germline, CDR1 is MGHDK, CDR2 SYGVNS. The CDR3 runs 13 residues. V was pared by 9 bases and J by 3 bases, with 5 bases of the junction left unmatched. CDR3 nucleotide sequence: TGTGCCAGTCAGGGACAGAGCTACAATGAGCAGTTCTTC. Its protein product is CASQGQSYNEQFF. The full variable domain, in which reference TRBV25-1 and TRBJ2-1 provide the parts outside the CDR3, is EADIYQTPRYLVIGTGKKITLECSQTMGHDKMYWYQQDPGMELHLIHYSYGVNSTEKGDLSSESTVSRIRTEHFPLTLESARPSHTSQYLCASQGQSYNEQFFGPGTRLTVL.

The CDR3 bases are TGTGCCATCAGGGGAGCGGGGGAAGAGACCCAGTACTTC. The encoded protein is CAIRGAGEETQYF. The J gene is TRBJ2-5, the V gene TRBV10-3; 8 nucleotides match TRBD2. CDR3 size: 13 residues. Germline trimming cut 6 bases from V and 3 bases from J; bases unmatched to any gene: 3. Germline V gene lookup returns CDR1 ENHRY and CDR2 SYGVKD.

This clone was observed a single time. The chain has TRBV10-3 and TRBJ2-7; the match to TRBD2 covers 9 bases. Germline V lookup: CDR1 ENHRY, CDR2 SYGVKD. The CDR3 extends over 15 amino acids. J gave up 2 bases and V 0 bases, and 2 bases lay outside the gene matches. Here the CDR3 reads CAISESAGGTYEQYF. The CDR3 nucleotides are TGTGCCATCAGTGAGTCGGCGGGAGGGACCTACGAGCAGTACTTC.

This clone was detected a few times. V gene TRBV7-2 combines with J gene TRBJ2-6; the D is unclear. This CDR3 comprises 15 residues. V was trimmed by 5 bases and J by 4 bases, leaving 12 bases between them. Germline V CDR1 and CDR2: SGHTA, FQGNSA. CDR3 sequence (DNA): TGTGCCAGCAGCCACGTCCCCTCAGGGGCCAACGTCCTGACTTTC. This sequence encodes CASSHVPSGANVLTF.

This clone was found a few times. V is TRBV5-1 and J is TRBJ2-1; perhaps TRBD2 as D (5 bases). This CDR3 region has 14 residues. V lost 2 bases and J 3 bases, leaving 9 bases between the germline ends. CDR1 is SGHRS and CDR2 is YFSETQ in the germline V gene. The CDR3 bases are TGCGCCAGCAGCTTCGGTAGCGACTACAATGAGCAGTTCTTC. Residues: CASSFGSDYNEQFF. Full variable domain (outside the CDR3, taken from reference TRBV5-1 and TRBJ2-1): KAGVTQTPRYLIKTRGQQVTLSCSPISGHRSVSWYQQTPGQGLQFLFEYFSETQRNKGNFPGRFSGRQFSNSRSEMNVSTLELGDSALYLCASSFGSDYNEQFFGPGTRLTVL.

This clone has just a few counts. The identical CDR3 is also encoded by other nucleotide sequences in the sample. This chain connects TRBV28 to TRBJ2-1; no clear D gene. V lost 5 bases and J lost 2, with 1 base in between. The V gene's germline CDR1 is MDHEN and CDR2 SYDVKM. This CDR3 has 11 amino acids. Here the CDR3 reads CASSAYNEQFF. CDR3 DNA: TGTGCCAGCAGTGCCTACAATGAGCAGTTCTTC.

The chain is built from TRBV30 and TRBJ1-4, with D possibly matching TRBD1 (5 bases). This CDR3 region has 16 residues. The V gene lost 7 bases and the J gene lost 0 bases, with 18 bases spanning the gap. Germline assignment: CDR1 GTSNPN and CDR2 SVGIG (reference sequence). CDR3 loop: CASSGTGYATNEKLFF. Written as DNA, the CDR3 is TGTGCCTCCTCGGGAACAGGTTATGCAACTAATGAAAAACTGTTTTTT. The full variable domain, with the rest looked up from reference TRBV30 and TRBJ1-4, is SQTIHQWPATLVQPVGSPLSLECTVEGTSNPNLYWYRQAAGRGLQLLFYSVGIGQISSEVPQNLSASRPQDRQFILSSKKLLLSDSGFYLCASSGTGYATNEKLFFGSGTQLSVL.

The V call is TRBV5-4, the J call TRBJ2-3, with 9 bases that match TRBD2. Unmatched junction bases numbered 10, after V lost 5 bases and J lost 6 bases. The germline CDR1 and CDR2 sequences are SGHNT and YYREEE (reference sequence). The CDR3 sequence is 15 residues long. The CDR3 sequence: CASRPLAGTKDTQYF. CDR3 coding DNA: TGTGCCAGCAGGCCTCTAGCGGGAACCAAGGATACGCAGTATTTT.

This clone was counted only a few times. The J gene is TRBJ2-1, the V gene TRBV6-6; 10 nucleotides agree with TRBD1. Losses at the gene ends were 6 bases for V and 2 bases for J; bases not matched to a gene: 7. Germline CDR1 and CDR2: MNHNY and SVGAGI (reference sequence). The CDR3 is 16 residues long. The CDR3 is CASRQPGQGPYNEQFF. In nucleotides, the CDR3 is TGTGCCAGCAGGCAACCGGGACAGGGGCCCTACAATGAGCAGTTCTTC.

This clone appeared a few times. The chain joins TRBV9 to TRBJ2-7; 9 bases fit TRBD2. The CDR3 covers 15 residues. Germline CDR1 reads SGDLS; CDR2 reads YYNGEE. J was trimmed by 2 bases and V by 3 bases; bases with no gene match: 6. The CDR3 loop reads CASSALAGETYEQYF. In nucleotides, the CDR3 is TGTGCCAGCAGCGCCTTAGCGGGAGAGACCTACGAGCAGTACTTC.

This clone appeared a few times. The V and J genes are TRBV4-3 and TRBJ2-1; 11 positions match TRBD1. The CDR3 covers 15 residues. Germline V lookup: CDR1 LGHNA, CDR2 YSLEER. V lost 4 bases, J lost 9 bases, and 8 bases stayed unmatched. CDR3 bases: TGCGCCAGCAGCCTTTGGACAGGGGGCAACGGTGAGCAGTTCTTC. Translation gives CASSLWTGGNGEQFF.

This rearrangement joins TRBV29-1 to TRBJ2-3, with 9 bases aligning to TRBD1. This CDR3 is 13 amino acids long. J gave up 1 base and V 7 bases, and 3 bases lay outside the gene matches. The germline gives CDR1 SQVTM, CDR2 ANQGSEA. The CDR3 coding sequence is TGCAGCGAGTGGACAGGGGGCACAGATACGCAGTATTTT. Its protein is CSEWTGGTDTQYF.

Of note for this clone: The same CDR3 is also encoded by other DNA sequences in this sample. This chain uses TRBV18 with TRBJ2-7; D is unclear. The V gene lost 5 bases and the J gene lost 0 bases, with 8 bases spanning the gap. This CDR3 has 13 amino acids. The V gene's germline CDR1 is KGHSH and CDR2 LQKENI. CDR3 region: CASSSGSSYEQYF. DNA of the CDR3: TGTGCCAGCTCATCTGGCAGCTCCTACGAGCAGTACTTC.